This TCR beta chain derives from a study of control samples from healthy donors and cancer patients. Profiled with immunoSEQ multiplex PCR; TCRdb holds only in-frame clones, not every one. The table has more than 140,000 clones, about 90% seen once; the top ten hold around 7.3%. CDR3 size: 15 residues. Sequenced material: blood. The receptor comes from a man younger than 35 in good health. The gene calls are TRBV1 and TRBJ1-2. TRBV1 is described as a pseudogene. Here the CDR3 reads CTSSAGHRWDYGYTF. The CDR3 nucleotides read TGCACCAGCAGCGCGGGACACCGTTGGGACTATGGCTACACCTTC.